The 20 T cell receptor beta chains below were found in one sample sequenced in a study of regulatory T cells in long-lasting Graves disease. Stated time point: newly diagnosed GD, antithyroid drugs for less than 3 months. PBMC-extracted RNA yielded the TCR library. Arm-PCR of CDR3 regions and iRepertoire HTBI primers were used to build TCR beta libraries. MiXCR, run by TCRdb on the multiplex PCR reads, gives a single entry per CDR3 protein. The sample has 400,000 to 500,000 distinct CDR3 sequences, roughly 15% seen once. These data were also reused for a study on T cells in Graves' hyperthyroidism and ophthalmopathy.

Sample: peripheral blood mononuclear cells (PBMCs), taken at new diagnosis, from a patient treated with antithyroid drugs. These TCRs come from a woman aged 30 to 39 with Graves disease.

Comment on this clonotype: One base away lies a much larger clone, so this may be a sequencing read error. This chain uses TRBV11-1 with TRBJ2-1, with D unclear. Germline V lookup: CDR1 SGHAT, CDR2 FQDESV (reference sequence). Trimming took off 5 bases at V and 8 bases at J, with 7 bases between the two ends. CDR3 length: 11 amino acids. The DNA for the CDR3 is TGTGCCAGCAGCCATACGCATGAGCAGTTCTTC. This encodes CASSHTHEQFF.

This clonotype has a count of ten or more. The gene calls are TRBV20-1 and TRBJ2-7, with D maybe TRBD2 (5 bases). CDR1 and CDR2 (germline): DFQATT, SNEGSKA (reference sequence). This CDR3 contains 15 residues. V was pared by 2 bases and J by 3 bases, with 17 bases between. As DNA, the CDR3 is TGCAGTGCTAGACTCTCCGAGGGCGGGTTCTACGAGCAGTACTTC. This translates into CSARLSEGGFYEQYF.

This clonotype was observed at least ten times. The genes are TRBV12-3 or TRBV12-4 and TRBJ2-7; 10 positions match TRBD2. The CDR3 sequence is 15 residues long. With V trimmed by 3 bases and J by 6 bases, 8 bases remained unmatched. The CDR3 sequence: CASSFSGRPGGEQYF. The CDR3 DNA is TGTGCCAGCAGTTTTAGCGGGAGGCCGGGGGGCGAGCAGTACTTC.

This clonotype has a handful of counts. V gene TRBV7-9 combines with J gene TRBJ1-6; D remains ambiguous. The CDR3 sequence is 17 residues long. The germline V gene encodes CDR1 SEHNR and CDR2 FQNEAQ (reference sequence). Trimming took off 5 bases at V and 0 bases at J, with 14 bases between the two ends. DNA of the CDR3: TGTGCCAGCAGCCACTCGTACGTGAGCTCCTATAATTCACCCCTCCACTTT. Residues: CASSHSYVSSYNSPLHF. The variable domain in full, with the rest retrieved from reference TRBV7-9 and TRBJ1-6, is DTGVSQNPRHKITKRGQNVTFRCDPISEHNRLYWYRQTLGQGPEFLTYFQNEAQLEKSRLLSDRFSAERPKGSFSTLEIQRTEQGDSAMYLCASSHSYVSSYNSPLHFGNGTRLTVT.

This clonotype was recorded at least ten times. V usage is TRBV30 and J usage is TRBJ2-7; D not certain. V was trimmed by 3 bases and J by 2 bases, leaving 20 bases between them. The CDR3 runs to 16 residues. Germline loops: CDR1 GTSNPN, CDR2 SVGIG (reference sequence). The CDR3 DNA sequence: TGTGCCTGGAGGGGAAGAAAAGGTAACTTCACCTACGAGCAGTACTTC. Encoded protein: CAWRGRKGNFTYEQYF.

This clonotype was picked up many times. The chain couples TRBV29-1 to TRBJ2-5; 8 positions match TRBD2. CDR1 and CDR2 (germline): SQVTM, ANQGSEA. V dropped 5 bases and J dropped 3; count of bases not matched to a gene: 8. CDR3 length: 14 amino acids. The CDR3 DNA reads as TGCAGCGTTTTCAGCCCCGGGGGGGAAGAGACCCAGTACTTC. This encodes CSVFSPGGEETQYF. Full variable domain (remainder filled in from reference TRBV29-1 and TRBJ2-5): SAVISQKPSRDICQRGTSLTIQCQVDSQVTMMFWYRQQPGQSLTLIATANQGSEATYESGFVIDKFPISRPNLTFSTLTVSNMSPEDSSIYLCSVFSPGGEETQYFGPGTRLLVL.

This clonotype was seen many times. This chain joins TRBV14 and TRBJ2-1, with D perhaps TRBD2 (5 bases). The CDR3 is made up of 13 amino acids. Trimming stripped 1 base from V and 9 bases from J, with 10 bases between. Germline CDR1 is SGHDN and CDR2 is FVKESK. CDR3 amino acids: CASSQGMGSEQFF. CDR3 DNA: TGTGCCAGCAGCCAAGGGATGGGGAGTGAGCAGTTCTTC.

The sample holds many counts of this clonotype. The V call is TRBV7-3, the J call TRBJ2-1; 8 nucleotides align to TRBD2. Germline V gene sequence: CDR1 SGHTA, CDR2 FQGTGA. This CDR3 is built from 15 residues. Trimming at V came to 5 bases and at J to 7 bases, leaving 10 bases not matched to a gene. The DNA of the CDR3 is TGTGCCAGCAGCCATCCGGGACTAGATCGGAATGAGCAGTTCTTC. Amino acid sequence: CASSHPGLDRNEQFF. Full variable domain (rest looked up from reference TRBV7-3 and TRBJ2-1): GAGVSQTPSNKVTEKGKYVELRCDPISGHTALYWYRQSLGQGPEFLIYFQGTGAADDSGLPNDRFFAVRPEGSVSTLKIQRTERGDSAVYLCASSHPGLDRNEQFFGPGTRLTVL.

CDR3 sequence (DNA): TGCAGTGCAGACCCGGGGAGGGCGGTGTACGAGCAGTACTTC. Translated: CSADPGRAVYEQYF. The rearrangement links TRBV20-1 to TRBJ2-7; 7 nucleotides align to TRBD2. Trimming took 6 bases from V and 4 from J; bases not matched to a gene: 12. Germline V gene lookup returns CDR1 DFQATT and CDR2 SNEGSKA (reference sequence). The CDR3 has 14 amino acids.

This clonotype was seen more than once but under ten times. The chain has TRBV14 and TRBJ1-2; 7 positions agree with TRBD1. V was pared by 0 bases and J by 3 bases, with 7 bases of the junction left unmatched. The CDR3 runs 16 residues. Germline assignment: CDR1 SGHDN and CDR2 FVKESK. This CDR3 reads CASSQESRQGDYGYTF. CDR3 in DNA: TGTGCCAGCAGCCAAGAGTCCCGGCAGGGGGACTATGGCTACACCTTC.

This clonotype occurred many times. The rearrangement uses TRBV24-1 and TRBJ2-7, with 9 bases fitting TRBD1. This CDR3 has 15 residues. V was clipped by 3 bases and J by 3 bases; unmatched bases: 5. Per the germline V gene, CDR1 is KGHDR and CDR2 is SFDVKD. The CDR3 nucleotides are TGTGCCACCAGTGATCCGGGACAGGGATTCTACGAGCAGTACTTC. The encoded protein is CATSDPGQGFYEQYF.

There are many counts of this clonotype. CDR3: CSARAGGYTF. The CDR3 nucleotides are TGCAGTGCTAGAGCAGGGGGTTACACCTTC. The gene calls are TRBV20-1 and TRBJ1-2; 7 bases line up with TRBD1. Germline assignment: CDR1 DFQATT and CDR2 SNEGSKA (reference sequence). The CDR3 extends over 10 amino acids. The V segment lost 1 base and the J segment 11 bases; nucleotides outside the gene matches: 1.

The sample holds many counts of this clonotype. The CDR3 sequence: CASSLPGHTYEQYF. As DNA, the CDR3 is TGTGCCAGCAGCTTACCAGGTCATACCTACGAGCAGTACTTC. This sequence joins TRBV11-2 and TRBJ2-7; D unclear. Trimming took off 2 bases at V and 2 bases at J, with 10 bases between the two ends. The CDR3 totals 14 residues. The germline CDR1 and CDR2 sequences are SGHAT and FQNNGV.

This clonotype was counted many times. The CDR3 bases are TGTGCCAGCAGCTTAGGCAACTCGGGGCCAGATACGCAGTATTTT. As protein: CASSLGNSGPDTQYF. This chain uses TRBV11-2 with TRBJ2-3; D may match TRBD1 or TRBD2 (5 bases each). Germline assignment: CDR1 SGHAT and CDR2 FQNNGV. CDR3 size: 15 residues. Trimming took off 1 base at V and 4 bases at J, with 12 bases between the two ends.

This clonotype occurred many times. The V call is TRBV2, the J call TRBJ2-7; a possible D gene is TRBD2 (5 bases). The germline gives CDR1 SNHLY, CDR2 FYNNEI. Deletions cut 7 bases from V and 4 bases from J, with 8 bases between. This CDR3 has 11 residues. The CDR3 loop is CASKAAYEQYF. For the CDR3, the DNA is TGTGCCAGCAAAGCGGCTTACGAGCAGTACTTC. The full variable domain, completed using reference TRBV2 and TRBJ2-7, is EPEVTQTPSHQVTQMGQEVILRCVPISNHLYFYWYRQILGQKVEFLVSFYNNEISEKSEIFDDQFSVERPDGSNFTLKIRSTKLEDSAMYFCASKAAYEQYFGPGTRLTVT.

In this sample, this clonotype turned up many times. The chain is built from TRBV18 and TRBJ1-2, with D possibly TRBD1 on 5 matching bases. Germline CDR1 and CDR2: KGHSH and LQKENI. This CDR3 has 14 residues. Between the trimmed V and J ends, which lost 2 bases and 8 bases, there was a span of 15 bases. The CDR3 sequence is CASSPAQGATGYTF. In DNA form, the CDR3 reads TGTGCCAGCTCACCAGCTCAGGGTGCTACGGGCTACACCTTC.

Many counts were recorded for this clonotype. The J gene is TRBJ2-1, the V gene TRBV28; 8 positions agree with TRBD2. The V segment lost 2 bases and the J segment 6 bases; nucleotides outside the gene matches: 3. The CDR3 runs 14 residues. The germline V gene encodes CDR1 MDHEN and CDR2 SYDVKM. The chain's CDR3 is CASSLGTRANEQFF. The CDR3 nucleotides are TGTGCCAGCAGTTTAGGGACTAGGGCCAATGAGCAGTTCTTC.

This clonotype was picked up many times. DNA for the CDR3: TGTGCCAGCAGCTTAGCGGAAACCGGGGAGCTGTTTTTT. Its protein product is CASSLAETGELFF. The chain joins TRBV7-6 to TRBJ2-2; the D is unclear. Between the trimmed V and J ends, which lost 0 bases and 5 bases, there was a span of 4 bases. Germline V lookup: CDR1 SGHVS, CDR2 FNYEAQ. There are 13 residues in the CDR3. Variable domain in full (rest from reference TRBV7-6 and TRBJ2-2): GAGVSQSPRYKVTKRGQDVALRCDPISGHVSLYWYRQALGQGPEFLTYFNYEAQQDKSGLPNDRFSAERPEGSISTLTIQRTEQRDSAMYRCASSLAETGELFFGEGSRLTVL.

Many counts were recorded for this clonotype. The chain links TRBV20-1 to TRBJ2-7, with 9 bases matching TRBD2. Germline CDR1 DFQATT, CDR2 SNEGSKA (reference sequence). The CDR3 spans 14 residues. Unmatched junction bases numbered 1, after V lost 0 bases and J lost 1 base. The DNA for the CDR3 is TGCAGTGCTAGAGATAGCGGGAGTTCCTACGAGCAGTACTTC. This encodes CSARDSGSSYEQYF.

This chain uses TRBV19 with TRBJ2-5, with 7 bases lining up with TRBD1. The germline V gene has CDR1 LNHDA and CDR2 SQIVND (reference sequence). The CDR3 sequence is 13 residues long. The V and J ends lost 7 bases and 1 base, in that order; junction bases with no gene match: 3. The CDR3 loop reads CASNRGFQETQYF. DNA for the CDR3: TGTGCCAGTAACAGGGGATTCCAAGAGACCCAGTACTTC.